This TCR beta chain was captured in a study of blood T cell repertoires in COVID-19. Study overall: PBMCs, B-cell-depleted T cells, or T cells were the source of the cDNA or gDNA that made up the material.

Germline V lookup: CDR1 MDHEN, CDR2 SYDVKM. The CDR3 is made up of 16 amino acids. J was trimmed by 8 bases and V by 5 bases; bases with no gene match: 11. In terms of age and location, participants ranged from about 18 to 95 years and lived in roughly 22 US areas. Grouping used clinical history reported by participants in a survey and questionnaire. A PCR-confirmed or clinician-diagnosed COVID-19 case had contacted exposed participants within 2 weeks of entry. The method was immunoSEQ multiplex PCR; TCRdb's version includes in-frame clones alone and lacks a portion of them. This sample yields hundreds of thousands of clones, of which approximately 83% are seen a single time; around 3.5% belongs to the top ten.

This clonotype originated in a woman in her 40s who had been exposed to COVID-19. This chain connects TRBV28 to TRBJ2-1, with TRBD2 matching 11 bases. The sample consisted of PBMCs or T cells enriched from blood (not recorded which). CDR3 region: CASSRGGLAVKDEQFF. CDR3 in DNA: TGTGCCAGCAGTCGGGGGGGACTAGCGGTAAAGGATGAGCAGTTCTTC.